These T cell receptor beta chains were read from a single sample in a study of OX40 agonist ivuxolimab in advanced cancers. TCRdb's table, derived via immunoSEQ multiplex PCR, lists solely in-frame clones and lacks some. The sample lists 37,000 or so clones; around 86% were seen once. Sequencing was performed on CD4+ or CD8+ T cells sorted from blood, taken in a trial of the OX40 agonist ivuxolimab. These receptors were obtained from an adult with an advanced solid tumor such as melanoma, head and neck, liver or kidney cancer. Both conserved end residues are part of each CDR3. The D gene is left open where the match is weak. Size values are once, few and many counts, or a class for expanded clones, and some rows have none.

v_call: TRBV6-5
j_call: TRBJ1-6
d_call: TRBD1
clone_size: -
cdr3_aa: CASSLARRQGSSPLHF
cdr3_nt: TGTGCCAGCAGTTTGGCGAGGAGACAGGGGAGTTCACCCCTCCACTTT

v_call: TRBV18
j_call: TRBJ1-1
d_call: TRBD1
clone_size: -
cdr3_aa: CASSPSQGARTNTEAFF
cdr3_nt: TGTGCCAGCTCACCCTCACAGGGGGCGCGGACGAACACTGAAGCTTTCTTT

v_call: TRBV7-2
j_call: TRBJ2-5
d_call: TRBD2
clone_size: -
cdr3_aa: CASSPGGAQETQYF
cdr3_nt: TGTGCCAGCAGCCCCGGGGGGGCCCAAGAGACCCAGTACTTC

v_call: TRBV7-2
j_call: TRBJ2-5
d_call: -
clone_size: -
cdr3_aa: CASRPGPQETQYF
cdr3_nt: TGTGCCAGCAGACCGGGACCCCAAGAGACCCAGTACTTC

v_call: TRBV18
j_call: TRBJ2-5
d_call: -
clone_size: -
cdr3_aa: CASSPYTMTASETQYF
cdr3_nt: TGTGCCAGCTCACCCTACACCATGACAGCGAGCGAGACCCAGTACTTC

v_call: TRBV2
j_call: TRBJ2-1
d_call: -
clone_size: -
cdr3_aa: CATSMAEGASDINEQFF
cdr3_nt: TGTGCCACCAGCATGGCGGAGGGGGCCTCCGACATCAATGAGCAGTTCTTC

v_call: TRBV6-5
j_call: TRBJ1-2
d_call: TRBD1
clone_size: -
cdr3_aa: CASRRQGSGYTF
cdr3_nt: TGTGCCAGCAGGAGACAGGGTAGTGGCTACACCTTC

v_call: TRBV7-2
j_call: TRBJ1-1
d_call: -
clone_size: -
cdr3_aa: CASSRVALGVNTEAFF
cdr3_nt: TGTGCCAGCAGCCGCGTCGCTTTGGGGGTGAACACTGAAGCTTTCTTT

v_call: TRBV5-1
j_call: TRBJ1-3
d_call: -
clone_size: -
cdr3_aa: CASSPFTGNTIYF
cdr3_nt: TGCGCCAGCAGCCCCTTCACTGGAAACACCATATATTTT

v_call: TRBV21-1
j_call: TRBJ1-1
d_call: -
clone_size: -
cdr3_aa: CASSSLPSGAFF
cdr3_nt: TGTGCCAGCAGCTCCCTCCCTTCAGGAGCTTTCTTT

v_call: TRBV5-6
j_call: TRBJ1-1
d_call: TRBD1
clone_size: -
cdr3_aa: CASSLATGVVNTEAFF
cdr3_nt: TGTGCCAGCAGCTTGGCGACAGGGGTGGTGAACACTGAAGCTTTCTTT

v_call: TRBV6-5
j_call: TRBJ1-2
d_call: -
clone_size: -
cdr3_aa: CASSYIGDRTSYGYTF
cdr3_nt: TGTGCCAGCAGTTACATCGGGGACCGAACCTCCTATGGCTACACCTTC

v_call: TRBV30
j_call: TRBJ2-5
d_call: -
clone_size: -
cdr3_aa: CAWSLKRRGAQETQYF
cdr3_nt: TGTGCCTGGAGTTTGAAAAGGCGCGGGGCACAAGAGACCCAGTACTTC

v_call: TRBV27
j_call: TRBJ1-4
d_call: TRBD1
clone_size: -
cdr3_aa: CASSRLRDSNEKLFF
cdr3_nt: TGTGCCAGCAGTAGACTCCGGGACAGTAATGAAAAACTGTTTTTT

v_call: TRBV30
j_call: TRBJ2-7
d_call: TRBD1
clone_size: -
cdr3_aa: CAWSRLTGGPYEQYF
cdr3_nt: TGTGCCTGGAGCCGATTGACAGGGGGCCCCTACGAGCAGTACTTC

v_call: TRBV5-4
j_call: TRBJ1-2
d_call: TRBD1
clone_size: -
cdr3_aa: CASSPQGARNYGYTF
cdr3_nt: TGTGCCAGCAGTCCACAGGGGGCCCGGAACTATGGCTACACCTTC

v_call: TRBV6-1
j_call: TRBJ2-3
d_call: -
clone_size: -
cdr3_aa: CASSEALGTNTDTQYF
cdr3_nt: TGTGCCAGCAGTGAAGCGCTCGGGACGAACACAGATACGCAGTATTTT

v_call: TRBV5-1
j_call: TRBJ2-5
d_call: TRBD2
clone_size: -
cdr3_aa: CASSLGTSGETQYF
cdr3_nt: TGCGCCAGCAGCTTGGGGACTAGCGGGGAGACCCAGTACTTC

v_call: TRBV5-6
j_call: TRBJ1-2
d_call: -
clone_size: -
cdr3_aa: CASSLDWADDYGYTF
cdr3_nt: TGTGCCAGCAGCTTGGACTGGGCTGACGACTATGGCTACACCTTC

v_call: TRBV6-5
j_call: TRBJ2-7
d_call: TRBD1
clone_size: -
cdr3_aa: CASSLHGTGPYEQYF
cdr3_nt: TGTGCCAGCAGCCTACATGGGACAGGGCCCTACGAGCAGTACTTC

v_call: TRBV7-8
j_call: TRBJ2-2
d_call: -
clone_size: -
cdr3_aa: CASSLSGLGTGELFF
cdr3_nt: TGTGCCAGCAGCTTGTCCGGGTTGGGCACCGGGGAGCTGTTTTTT

v_call: TRBV19
j_call: TRBJ1-1
d_call: TRBD1
clone_size: -
cdr3_aa: CASSTGQLNTEAFF
cdr3_nt: TGTGCCAGTAGTACGGGACAGCTGAACACTGAAGCTTTCTTT

v_call: TRBV6-5
j_call: TRBJ1-1
d_call: TRBD1
clone_size: -
cdr3_aa: CASSGTGSSEAFF
cdr3_nt: TGTGCCAGCAGCGGGACAGGGTCGAGTGAAGCTTTCTTT

v_call: TRBV4-3
j_call: TRBJ2-1
d_call: -
clone_size: few
cdr3_aa: CASSQEGESNGAEQFF
cdr3_nt: TGCGCCAGCAGCCAAGAGGGGGAATCGAACGGGGCAGAGCAGTTCTTC

v_call: TRBV27
j_call: TRBJ1-6
d_call: -
clone_size: few
cdr3_aa: CASSIVVGAGNSPLHF
cdr3_nt: TGTGCCAGCAGCATAGTGGTGGGAGCGGGGAATTCACCCCTCCACTTT

v_call: TRBV6-1
j_call: TRBJ1-5
d_call: -
clone_size: -
cdr3_aa: CASSGETVIPPSILQPQHF
cdr3_nt: TGTGCCAGCAGTGGCGAGACAGTTATCCCCCCCTCTATTCTTCAGCCCCAGCATTTT

v_call: TRBV18
j_call: TRBJ2-7
d_call: TRBD2
clone_size: -
cdr3_aa: CASSPPTTSGGQEQYF
cdr3_nt: TGTGCCAGCTCACCACCCACCACTAGCGGGGGTCAGGAGCAGTACTTC

v_call: TRBV19
j_call: TRBJ2-2
d_call: -
clone_size: -
cdr3_aa: CASSIGAGGPGSGELFF
cdr3_nt: TGTGCCAGTAGTATCGGGGCCGGGGGGCCGGGGTCCGGGGAGCTGTTTTTT

v_call: TRBV11-2
j_call: TRBJ2-7
d_call: -
clone_size: once
cdr3_aa: CASSPRYYEQYF
cdr3_nt: TGTGCCAGCAGCCCCCGCTACTACGAGCAGTACTTC

v_call: TRBV4-1
j_call: TRBJ1-5
d_call: TRBD1
clone_size: -
cdr3_aa: CASSQDWRSQGGGNQPQHF
cdr3_nt: TGCGCCAGCAGCCAAGACTGGCGTAGCCAGGGGGGTGGCAATCAGCCCCAGCATTTT

v_call: TRBV2
j_call: TRBJ1-5
d_call: -
clone_size: few
cdr3_aa: CASSEGGGTTNQPQHF
cdr3_nt: TGTGCCAGCAGTGAGGGTGGCGGAACGACAAATCAGCCCCAGCATTTT

v_call: TRBV7-9
j_call: TRBJ1-6
d_call: -
clone_size: medium-sized
cdr3_aa: CASSSDGLSPLHF
cdr3_nt: TGTGCCAGCAGCTCGGACGGACTTTCACCCCTCCACTTT

v_call: TRBV12-1
j_call: TRBJ1-4
d_call: -
clone_size: -
cdr3_aa: CASSFDGTARLNEKLFF
cdr3_nt: TGTGCCAGCAGCTTTGATGGCACTGCAAGGCTAAATGAAAAACTGTTTTTT

v_call: TRBV18
j_call: TRBJ2-3
d_call: -
clone_size: -
cdr3_aa: CASSPPILGEDTQYF
cdr3_nt: TGTGCCAGCTCACCACCGATACTGGGAGAAGATACGCAGTATTTT

v_call: TRBV11-3
j_call: TRBJ2-7
d_call: -
clone_size: once
cdr3_aa: CASSLDSGSREQYF
cdr3_nt: TGTGCCAGCAGCTTAGATTCAGGGTCGCGCGAGCAGTACTTC

v_call: TRBV2
j_call: TRBJ2-7
d_call: -
clone_size: few
cdr3_aa: CASSGNRGYEQYF
cdr3_nt: TGTGCCAGCAGTGGGAATAGAGGCTACGAGCAGTACTTC

v_call: TRBV18
j_call: TRBJ2-3
d_call: -
clone_size: -
cdr3_aa: CASSPRDSDTQYF
cdr3_nt: TGTGCCAGCTCACCACGGGACTCAGATACGCAGTATTTT

v_call: TRBV10-1
j_call: TRBJ1-1
d_call: -
clone_size: -
cdr3_aa: CASSPNGGLNTEAFF
cdr3_nt: TGCGCCAGCAGCCCTAATGGGGGTCTGAACACTGAAGCTTTCTTT

v_call: TRBV14
j_call: TRBJ1-2
d_call: -
clone_size: -
cdr3_aa: CASSQGQTPQGSGYGYTF
cdr3_nt: TGTGCCAGCAGCCAAGGTCAGACACCACAGGGAAGCGGCTATGGCTACACCTTC

v_call: TRBV4-2
j_call: TRBJ2-5
d_call: -
clone_size: -
cdr3_aa: CASSDRPGTSLQETQYF
cdr3_nt: TGTGCCAGCAGCGACCGTCCCGGGACCTCCCTTCAAGAGACCCAGTACTTC

v_call: TRBV7-8
j_call: TRBJ1-1
d_call: -
clone_size: -
cdr3_aa: CASSLDGGTEAFF
cdr3_nt: TGTGCCAGCAGCTTAGACGGGGGCACTGAAGCTTTCTTT

v_call: TRBV7-9
j_call: TRBJ1-3
d_call: -
clone_size: -
cdr3_aa: CASSLGGASGNTIYF
cdr3_nt: TGTGCCAGCAGCTTAGGTGGGGCATCTGGAAACACCATATATTTT

v_call: TRBV4-1
j_call: TRBJ2-3
d_call: TRBD1
clone_size: -
cdr3_aa: CASSWGQIADTQYF
cdr3_nt: TGCGCCAGCAGCTGGGGACAGATCGCAGATACGCAGTATTTT

v_call: TRBV28
j_call: TRBJ2-7
d_call: -
clone_size: -
cdr3_aa: CASSQWGASYEQYF
cdr3_nt: TGTGCCAGCAGCCAGTGGGGAGCGAGCTACGAGCAGTACTTC

v_call: TRBV5-1
j_call: TRBJ2-3
d_call: TRBD1
clone_size: few
cdr3_aa: CATSATGGSGDTQYF
cdr3_nt: TGCGCCACCTCGGCGACAGGGGGTTCGGGAGATACGCAGTATTTT

v_call: TRBV6-5
j_call: TRBJ1-2
d_call: -
clone_size: few
cdr3_aa: CASSYSPGVSGYTF
cdr3_nt: TGTGCCAGCAGTTACTCGCCAGGTGTCAGTGGCTACACCTTC

v_call: TRBV18
j_call: TRBJ2-1
d_call: -
clone_size: -
cdr3_aa: CASSPPQASYEQFF
cdr3_nt: TGTGCCAGCTCACCACCGCAGGCGTCGTATGAGCAGTTCTTC

v_call: TRBV7-3
j_call: TRBJ2-3
d_call: -
clone_size: -
cdr3_aa: CASSLESTDTQYF
cdr3_nt: TGTGCCAGCAGCTTAGAAAGCACAGATACGCAGTATTTT

v_call: TRBV18
j_call: TRBJ2-7
d_call: TRBD1
clone_size: -
cdr3_aa: CASQMDRESYEQYF
cdr3_nt: TGTGCCAGCCAGATGGACAGGGAATCCTACGAGCAGTACTTC

v_call: TRBV6-1
j_call: TRBJ2-2
d_call: -
clone_size: -
cdr3_aa: CASGGTDTGELFF
cdr3_nt: TGTGCCAGCGGGGGAACGGACACCGGGGAGCTGTTTTTT

v_call: TRBV9
j_call: TRBJ1-5
d_call: -
clone_size: -
cdr3_aa: CASSEGGGFNQPQHF
cdr3_nt: TGTGCCAGCAGCGAGGGGGGAGGGTTCAATCAGCCCCAGCATTTT

v_call: TRBV7-9
j_call: TRBJ1-2
d_call: -
clone_size: -
cdr3_aa: CASSLPGDYGYTF
cdr3_nt: TGTGCCAGCAGCTTACCAGGGGATTATGGCTACACCTTC

v_call: TRBV6-1
j_call: TRBJ2-1
d_call: TRBD2
clone_size: -
cdr3_aa: CASSGRLAGVKSSYNEQFF
cdr3_nt: TGTGCCAGCAGTGGGCGACTAGCGGGGGTCAAGAGCTCCTACAATGAGCAGTTCTTC

v_call: TRBV9
j_call: TRBJ2-3
d_call: -
clone_size: -
cdr3_aa: CASSVQLRGARTDTQYF
cdr3_nt: TGTGCCAGCAGCGTACAGCTACGAGGGGCTCGCACAGATACGCAGTATTTT

v_call: TRBV7-2
j_call: TRBJ1-2
d_call: -
clone_size: -
cdr3_aa: CASSKGVDANYGYTF
cdr3_nt: TGTGCCAGCAGCAAAGGGGTTGATGCTAACTATGGCTACACCTTC

v_call: TRBV5-1
j_call: TRBJ2-5
d_call: -
clone_size: -
cdr3_aa: CASSLDQAGETQYF
cdr3_nt: TGCGCCAGCAGCTTGGACCAGGCGGGAGAGACCCAGTACTTC

v_call: TRBV30
j_call: TRBJ1-5
d_call: -
clone_size: -
cdr3_aa: CAWSVKVPSNQPQHF
cdr3_nt: TGTGCCTGGAGTGTAAAGGTGCCTAGCAATCAGCCCCAGCATTTT

v_call: TRBV15
j_call: TRBJ1-2
d_call: -
clone_size: -
cdr3_aa: CATSRGTGFSYGYTF
cdr3_nt: TGTGCCACCAGCAGGGGAACGGGATTCTCATATGGCTACACCTTC

v_call: TRBV18
j_call: TRBJ2-1
d_call: -
clone_size: -
cdr3_aa: CASSHEDSSYNEQFF
cdr3_nt: TGTGCCAGCTCACACGAGGACAGCTCCTACAATGAGCAGTTCTTC

v_call: TRBV6-1
j_call: TRBJ1-2
d_call: -
clone_size: -
cdr3_aa: CGIIGQGGYGYTF
cdr3_nt: TGTGGGATAATAGGGCAGGGTGGCTATGGCTACACCTTC